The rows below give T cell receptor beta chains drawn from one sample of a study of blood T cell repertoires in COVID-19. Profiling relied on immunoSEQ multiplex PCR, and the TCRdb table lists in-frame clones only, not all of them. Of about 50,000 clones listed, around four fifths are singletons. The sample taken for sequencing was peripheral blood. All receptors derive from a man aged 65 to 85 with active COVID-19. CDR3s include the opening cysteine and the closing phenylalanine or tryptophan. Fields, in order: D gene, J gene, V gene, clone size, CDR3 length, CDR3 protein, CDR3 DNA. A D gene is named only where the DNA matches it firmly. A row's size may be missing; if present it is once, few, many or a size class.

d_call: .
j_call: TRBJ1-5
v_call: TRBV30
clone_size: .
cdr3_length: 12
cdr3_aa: CAWGGGPQPQHF
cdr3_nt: TGTGCCTGGGGGGGAGGGCCTCAGCCCCAGCATTTT

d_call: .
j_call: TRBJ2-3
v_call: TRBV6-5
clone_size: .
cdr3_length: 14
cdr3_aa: CASRRTLSTDTQYF
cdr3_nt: TGTGCCAGCAGGCGGACACTCAGCACAGATACGCAGTATTTT

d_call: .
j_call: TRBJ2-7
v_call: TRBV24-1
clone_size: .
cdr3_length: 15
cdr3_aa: CATSDPQRGSYEQYF
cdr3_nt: TGTGCCACCAGTGATCCCCAAAGGGGATCCTACGAGCAGTACTTC

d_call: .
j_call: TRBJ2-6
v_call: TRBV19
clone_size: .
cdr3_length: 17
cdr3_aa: CASRRGGSISGANVLTF
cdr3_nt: TGTGCCAGTCGTCGCGGAGGGTCTATCTCTGGGGCCAACGTCCTGACTTTC

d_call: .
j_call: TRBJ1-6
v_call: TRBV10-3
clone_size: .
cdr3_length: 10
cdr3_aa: CATGEFTLHF
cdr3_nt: TGTGCCACAGGGGAATTCACCCTCCACTTT

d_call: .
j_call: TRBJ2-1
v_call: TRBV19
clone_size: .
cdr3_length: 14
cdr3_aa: CASSMGTTYNEQFF
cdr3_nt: TGTGCCAGTAGTATGGGCACCACCTACAATGAGCAGTTCTTC

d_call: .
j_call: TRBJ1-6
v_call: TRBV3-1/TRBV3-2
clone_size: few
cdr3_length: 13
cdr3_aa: CASSQARSSPLHF
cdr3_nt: TGTGCCAGCAGCCAAGCACGGAGTTCACCCCTCCACTTT

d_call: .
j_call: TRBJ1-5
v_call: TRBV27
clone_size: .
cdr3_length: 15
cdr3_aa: CASSLGSYSNQPQHF
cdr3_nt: TGTGCCAGCAGTTTGGGCAGTTATAGCAATCAGCCCCAGCATTTT

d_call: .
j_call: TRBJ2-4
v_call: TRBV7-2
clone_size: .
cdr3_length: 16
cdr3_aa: CASLGAPGALGDIQYF
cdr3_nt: TGTGCCAGCCTAGGGGCTCCAGGGGCTCTGGGGGACATTCAGTACTTC

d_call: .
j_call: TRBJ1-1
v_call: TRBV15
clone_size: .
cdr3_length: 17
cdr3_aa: CATSRARGVYLNTEAFF
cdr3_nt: TGTGCCACCAGCAGAGCCCGCGGCGTGTATCTGAACACTGAAGCTTTCTTT

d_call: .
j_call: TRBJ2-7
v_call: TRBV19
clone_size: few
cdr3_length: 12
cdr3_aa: CASSDDTPEQYF
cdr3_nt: TGTGCCAGTAGTGACGACACTCCCGAGCAGTACTTC

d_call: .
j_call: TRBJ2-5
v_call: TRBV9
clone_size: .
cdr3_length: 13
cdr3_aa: CASSIQGQETQYF
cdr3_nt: TGTGCCAGCAGCATTCAGGGTCAGGAGACCCAGTACTTC

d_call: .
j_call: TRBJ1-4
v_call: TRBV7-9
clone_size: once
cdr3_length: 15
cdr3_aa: CASSLVGADNEKLFF
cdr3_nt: TGTGCCAGCAGCTTAGTGGGGGCGGATAATGAAAAACTGTTTTTT

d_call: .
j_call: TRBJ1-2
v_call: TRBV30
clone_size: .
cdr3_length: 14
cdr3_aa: CAWRGGGAIYGYTF
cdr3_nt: TGTGCCTGGAGGGGCGGGGGCGCCATCTATGGCTACACCTTC

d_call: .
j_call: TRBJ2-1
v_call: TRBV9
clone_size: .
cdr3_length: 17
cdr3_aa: CASSARDKIVPVGEQFF
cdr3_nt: TGTGCCAGCAGCGCCCGGGACAAGATTGTTCCAGTAGGAGAGCAGTTCTTC

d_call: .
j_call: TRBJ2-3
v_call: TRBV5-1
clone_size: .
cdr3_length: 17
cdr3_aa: CASSVYPGQPNTDTQYF
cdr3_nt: TGCGCCAGCAGCGTATACCCGGGACAACCTAACACAGATACGCAGTATTTT

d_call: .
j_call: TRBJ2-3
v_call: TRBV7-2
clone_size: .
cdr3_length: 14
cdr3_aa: CASSLGGRTDTQYF
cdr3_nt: TGTGCCAGCAGCTTAGGGGGCAGGACAGATACGCAGTATTTT

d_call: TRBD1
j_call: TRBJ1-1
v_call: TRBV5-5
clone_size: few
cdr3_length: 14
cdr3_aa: CASSWGQGNTEAFF
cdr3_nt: TGTGCCAGCAGCTGGGGACAGGGGAACACTGAAGCTTTCTTT

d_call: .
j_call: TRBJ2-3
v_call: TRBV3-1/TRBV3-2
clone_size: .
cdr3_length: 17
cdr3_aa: CASSEEVEANGKDTQYF
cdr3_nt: TGTGCCAGCAGTGAGGAAGTGGAAGCCAACGGAAAAGATACGCAGTATTTT

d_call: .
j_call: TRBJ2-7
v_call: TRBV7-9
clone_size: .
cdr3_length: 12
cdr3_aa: CASSWQDYEQYF
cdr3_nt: TGTGCCAGCAGCTGGCAGGACTACGAGCAGTACTTC

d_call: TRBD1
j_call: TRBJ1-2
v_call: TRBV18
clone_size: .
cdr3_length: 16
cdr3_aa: CASSPGQGAFNYGYTF
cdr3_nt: TGTGCCAGCTCACCCGGACAGGGGGCCTTTAACTATGGCTACACCTTC

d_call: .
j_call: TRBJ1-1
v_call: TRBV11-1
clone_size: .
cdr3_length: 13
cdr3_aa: CASSSGVGTEAFF
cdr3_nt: TGTGCCAGCAGCTCAGGGGTCGGGACTGAAGCTTTCTTT

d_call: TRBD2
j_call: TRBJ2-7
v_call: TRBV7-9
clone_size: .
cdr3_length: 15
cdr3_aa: CASSTSAGGSYEQYF
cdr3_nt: TGTGCCAGCAGCACTTCTGCGGGGGGATCCTACGAGCAGTACTTC

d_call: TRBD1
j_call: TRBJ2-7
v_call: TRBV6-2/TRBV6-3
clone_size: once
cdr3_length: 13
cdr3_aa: CASSWGTVSEQYF
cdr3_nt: TGTGCCAGCAGTTGGGGGACAGTAAGCGAGCAGTACTTC

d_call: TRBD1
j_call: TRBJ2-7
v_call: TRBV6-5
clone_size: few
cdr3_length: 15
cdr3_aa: CASSYSTGGTYEQYF
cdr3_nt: TGTGCCAGCAGTTACTCGACAGGGGGTACCTACGAGCAGTACTTC

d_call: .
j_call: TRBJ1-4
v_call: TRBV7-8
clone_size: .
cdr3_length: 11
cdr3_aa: CASSFYGKLFF
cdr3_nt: TGTGCCAGCAGCTTCTACGGGAAACTGTTTTTT

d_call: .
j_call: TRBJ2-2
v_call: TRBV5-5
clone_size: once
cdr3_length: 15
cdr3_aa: CASSLYNRNTGELFF
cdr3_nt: TGTGCCAGCAGCTTGTACAACCGAAACACCGGGGAGCTGTTTTTT

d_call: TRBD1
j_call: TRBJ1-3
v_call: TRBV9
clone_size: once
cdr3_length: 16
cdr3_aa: CASSPRQGASGNTIYF
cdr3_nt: TGTGCCAGCAGCCCACGACAGGGGGCTTCTGGAAACACCATATATTTT

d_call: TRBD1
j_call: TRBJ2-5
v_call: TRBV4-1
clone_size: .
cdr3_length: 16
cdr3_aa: CASSQSGQGARETQYF
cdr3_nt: TGCGCCAGCAGCCAATCGGGACAGGGGGCGCGTGAGACCCAGTACTTC

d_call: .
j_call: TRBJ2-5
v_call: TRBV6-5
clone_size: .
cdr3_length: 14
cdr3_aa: CASSYFQGGETQYF
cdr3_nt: TGTGCCAGCAGTTACTTCCAGGGAGGAGAGACCCAGTACTTC

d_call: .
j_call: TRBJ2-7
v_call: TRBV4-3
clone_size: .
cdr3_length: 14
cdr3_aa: CASSQGTGGPEQYF
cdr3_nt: TGCGCCAGCAGCCAAGGGACTGGGGGCCCGGAGCAGTACTTC

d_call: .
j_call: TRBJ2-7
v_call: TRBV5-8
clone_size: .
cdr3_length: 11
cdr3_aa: CASSSGYEQYF
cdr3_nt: TGTGCCAGCAGCTCCGGCTACGAGCAGTACTTC

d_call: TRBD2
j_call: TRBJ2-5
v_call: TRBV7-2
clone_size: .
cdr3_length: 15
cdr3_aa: CASSPRTSGWETQYF
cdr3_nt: TGTGCCAGCAGCCCACGGACTAGCGGGTGGGAGACCCAGTACTTC

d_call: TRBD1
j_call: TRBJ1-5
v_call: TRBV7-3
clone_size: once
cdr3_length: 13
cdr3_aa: CASSSDRDQPQHF
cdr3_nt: TGTGCCAGCAGCTCGGACAGGGACCAGCCCCAGCATTTT

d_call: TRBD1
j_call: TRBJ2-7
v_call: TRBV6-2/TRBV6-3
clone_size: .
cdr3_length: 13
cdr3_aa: CASSYWTGDEQYF
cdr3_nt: TGTGCCAGCAGTTACTGGACAGGGGACGAGCAGTACTTC

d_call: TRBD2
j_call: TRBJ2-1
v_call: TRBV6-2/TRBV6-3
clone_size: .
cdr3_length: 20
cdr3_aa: CASSYPEVGTSGGPVDEQFF
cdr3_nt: TGTGCCAGCAGTTACCCCGAAGTCGGGACTAGCGGGGGGCCAGTCGATGAGCAGTTCTTC